What follows is one T cell receptor (beta chain) and its context. This receptor's antigen is unknown. Nothing much larger sits one base from this clone, and base qualities are not available. The entry originates in a study of cytomegalovirus exposure and HLA in healthy donors (dated by TCRdb to about 2017). Study-level background: According to an earlier analysis of a few hundred of the donors, 150 million to 200 million T cells yielded 117 million unique TCR beta sequences and about 280 Gb of sequence data. A separate validation cohort of 100 to 150 different subjects was used in addition to the approximately 610-subject first cohort. Alongside the repertoire data, information on donor age, sex, ethnicity and CMV serostatus was compiled. Rather than drawing on any new phenotypic data, the later analysis identified candidate immune exposures from TCR beta sequences and the way those sequences occurred across donors. Every repertoire in the discovery cohort had been generated on one and the same sequencing platform. Both class I and class II loci were covered by HLA typing, at four-digit resolution. Roughly five DR-DQ haplotypes were handled as single units for association and clustering, since linkage in the cohort was strong. The T cell repertoires of 670 or so subjects were profiled by immunosequencing and related to cytomegalovirus serostatus. The study combined high-throughput TCR immunosequencing, statistical association of individual TCRs with disease status, and machine learning to predict cytomegalovirus infection status. The study aimed to test whether cataloging public T cell receptors could reveal signatures of past pathogen exposure. Among the roughly 410 genotyped donors, around 81% belonged to the genetic ancestry cluster associated with self-reported Caucasian donors. About 310 gigabases of sequencing data and some 85 million unique TCR sequences were included in an early release covering several hundred HLA-typed donors. To decide whether each TCR beta V gene segment behaved as functional or pseudogenic, an earlier analysis of fewer than 750 of the donors relied on high-throughput TCR beta sequencing. In a later genetic analysis, genome-wide SNP genotypes for about three fifths of the roughly 670 donors were used, and that subset was treated as a discovery cohort. In a later analysis, previously published TCR beta repertoires from 550 to 750 donors were re-analyzed and high-resolution HLA genotyping was added so that TCR occurrence patterns could be studied. On average, roughly 250,000 unique TCR beta nucleotide sequences were sequenced per donor among some 430 genotyped donors of the cohort, with roughly 18% of those sequences being non-productive. Typing coverage differed by locus: A, B, C, DRB1 and DQB1 were typed in about 620-630 donors, DQA1 in about 500, DPA1 in approximately 610, and DPB1 in 450 to 490. Summary of the overall study and its limitations: Correlated functional status among segregating V segments might reflect linkage disequilibrium, but an unknown experimental factor could not be ruled out. A total of 150 or so TCR beta chains were listed by the study as associated with cytomegalovirus. In vitro tests confirmed that a few of the cytomegalovirus-associated TCR beta chains recognize cytomegalovirus antigens. This cohort had only TCR beta chains sequenced, and the lack of alpha or paired-chain data limited which features could be detected. Because some donors lacked HLA typing at each locus, the association tests relied only on the typed subset. In a later analysis, HLA-associated TCR beta chains were found to be more clonally expanded and to have lower generation probabilities than equally common non-associated chains. The authors suggested that the approach could potentially be extended to other disease states and immunological phenotypes. A cluster of highly shared sequence variants was judged likely to represent a technical artifact of the sequencing pipeline. In a later analysis, TCR association rates were found to vary across HLA loci, with the most associated TCRs seen for DRB1 alleles and the fewest for HLA-C alleles. The earlier analysis of 450 to 700 of the donors excluded roughly 17 rarely observed V segments, including chromosome 9 orphons, because counts were too low. According to a later genetic analysis, donors in an Asian-associated ancestry cluster had fewer N-insertions in productive TCRs than the approximately 630-donor mean. Most CMV-associated TCR beta chains appeared to be HLA-restricted in a later analysis, and the HLA associations seemed to be driven largely by CMV exposure. According to a later analysis, parvovirus B19, influenza, CMV and Epstein-Barr virus appeared linked to several top co-occurrence clusters. In a later genetic analysis, a missense DCLRE1C variant was associated with V-gene and J-gene trimming of TCR beta chains, and the association was replicated in an independent cohort. In an earlier analysis of some 550 of the donors, most TCR beta V segments were observed in productive rearrangements about 90% or about 30% of the time, broadly matching IMGT annotations. Presence/absence analyses assumed roughly uniform sequencing depth across donors, an assumption that may not hold. Some IMGT-functional V segments, including TRBV6-2 and TRBV6-3, could not be told apart with the 87-base-pair reads, so those segments were excluded. Cytomegalovirus status was reported to be diagnosed by the classifier with high specificity and sensitivity in both the original and validation cohorts. A further reported finding was that TCR beta sequences accurately predicted the HLA-A and HLA-B alleles for most subjects in the first cohort. While some public TCRs were present in many individuals, most TCR sequences turned up only very rarely across donors. When HLA alleles, especially DR and DQ, strongly co-occurred, TCR associations were difficult to assign to individual alleles. A later analysis associated about 18,000 TCR beta sequences with specific HLA alleles at a false discovery rate of 0.05. The only immune exposure information available for the cohort was CMV serostatus.

In total, about 650 healthy bone marrow donors made up the cohort. At the time of sampling, every cohort member was nominally healthy, though immune exposures that went unrecorded were likely present. The donor was CMV seropositive and was included in the group of approximately 300 seropositive cohort members. Each donor provided a peripheral blood sample, and peripheral blood mononuclear cells were used for TCR beta sequencing. Genomic DNA extraction from the blood cell samples was performed with the Qiagen DNeasy Blood Extraction Kit. The germline V gene supplies CDR1 MNHEY and CDR2 SVGAGI. V was cut back by 1 base and J by 2 bases, leaving a gap of 14 bases between them. From the cysteine through the phenylalanine, the CDR3 covers 16 amino acids. CDR3 DNA is the only sequence kept; it has 48 bases, read in frame from the first base. Library preparation employed the immunoSEQ multiplex PCR assay. For the multiplex PCR, a mixture combining 60 forward primers for TCR Vbeta segments and 13 reverse primers for TCR Jbeta segments was used. A multiplex PCR assay on genomic DNA amplified the CDR3 region of rearranged TCR beta genes. On the Illumina HiSeq System, the amplified TCR beta libraries were sequenced as 87-base-pair reads. Per the original workflow: A later analysis tallied approximately 87 million unique TCR beta chains across the 660 or so repertoires, and roughly 11 million of those chains were shared by two or more donors. Raw reads were error-corrected and collapsed into unique sequences by a nearest-neighbor algorithm in which closely related sequences were merged to remove PCR and sequencing errors. To assign V, D and J gene segments, CDR3 sequences were aligned to IMGT reference sequences. Each retained sequence needed at least a six-nucleotide match to both a V gene segment and a J gene segment. A rearrangement was called productive if the CDR3 had no stop codons and remained in frame with V and J, and every other rearrangement was called non-productive. CDR3 was defined by IMGT convention, running from the second conserved V-encoded cysteine to the conserved J-encoded phenylalanine. Sequences without an unambiguous match to a single V gene segment were excluded from the earlier analysis of several hundred of the donors. An earlier analysis of a few hundred of the donors classified V segments as functional when productive rearrangements were above 56.7% and as segregating when the standard deviation between donors was above 5%. To diagnose cytomegalovirus status from the catalog of TCR beta chain sequences, a statistical classification framework was built. In a later analysis, V and J genes were assigned by comparing TCR nucleotide sequences against IMGT/GENE-DB human TR gene sequences. In a later analysis, CDR3 sequences and most-parsimonious VDJ recombination scenarios were assigned using the TCRdist pipeline. A later analysis defined each TCR beta chain by its CDR3 amino acid sequence plus V-gene family, and excluded reads lacking a unique V-gene family. To address suspected cross-contamination and a sequencing artifact, a later analysis removed 592 highly shared, low-generation-probability nucleotide sequences. In a later analysis, a clonal expansion index for each public chain was calculated from normalized within-repertoire ranks of inferred template counts. A later analysis computed generation probabilities with a VDJ recombination model fitted to out-of-frame rearrangements, and checked the results against IGoR. In a later analysis, TCR-TCR, TCR-HLA and TCR-CMV co-occurrence was scored with hypergeometric tests, and a repertoire-size bias correction was applied to TCR pairs. In a later analysis, false discovery rates were estimated by permuting HLA or CMV assignments 20 times. In a later analysis, co-occurring TCRs were grouped using DBSCAN, with TCRdist sequence similarity added in when clustering inside HLA-allele-positive subsets. Co-occurrence clustering excluded repertoires with fewer than 30,000 or more than 120,000 public chains, plus five with anomalous nucleotide sharing. TCRdb obtained this table from immuneACCESS and retained in-frame rearrangements with V and J assigned. These tables miss some clones; where compared with another copy, unresolved V genes account for less than half of the shortfall, and the remainder is unexplained. V, J and clone size reflect that table, while D and trimming were determined from the DNA. This sample gives 150,000 to 200,000 clones in total; over 75% of them show up just once. Roughly an eighth of the sample rests with the top ten.

This receptor was identified in a man aged 45 to 65 in good health and CMV-seropositive. The source material was PBMCs. This chain is built from TRBV6-5 and TRBJ2-5; the best D guess is TRBD1, with 6 bases matching. The DNA sequence reads TGTGCCAGCAGTTACTACCGACAGGCATCGCAAGAGACCCAGTACTTC. This is translated as CASSYYRQASQETQYF.